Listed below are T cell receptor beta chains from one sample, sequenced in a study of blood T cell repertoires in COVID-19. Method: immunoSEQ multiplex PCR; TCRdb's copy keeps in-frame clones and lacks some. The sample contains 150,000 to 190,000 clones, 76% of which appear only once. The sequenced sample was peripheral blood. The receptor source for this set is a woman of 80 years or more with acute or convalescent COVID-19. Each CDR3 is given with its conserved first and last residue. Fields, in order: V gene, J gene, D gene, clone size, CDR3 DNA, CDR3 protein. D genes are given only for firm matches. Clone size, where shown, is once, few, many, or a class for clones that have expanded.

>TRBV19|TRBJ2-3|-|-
TGTGCCAGTAGCCAAACAGATACGCAGTATTTT
CASSQTDTQYF
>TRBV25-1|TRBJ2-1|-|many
TGTGCCAGCAGCGGACAAGTCTACAATGAGCAGTTCTTC
CASSGQVYNEQFF
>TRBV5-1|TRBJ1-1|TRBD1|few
TGCGCCAGCAGCTTTACTGACAGGGCTGAAGCTTTCTTT
CASSFTDRAEAFF
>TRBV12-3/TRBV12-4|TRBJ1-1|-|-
TGTGCCAGCAGCCCCCAACAGGTGGGAGCTTTCTTT
CASSPQQVGAFF
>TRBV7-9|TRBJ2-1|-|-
TGTGCCAGCAGCTCACCCGACCAGGGGATCCATGAGCAGTTCTTC
CASSSPDQGIHEQFF
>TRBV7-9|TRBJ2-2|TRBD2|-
TGTGCCAGCAGCTTAGCAATTGACGGGAGGGACCTGTTTTTT
CASSLAIDGRDLFF
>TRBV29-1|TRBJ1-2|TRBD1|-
TGCAGCGCATGGGAGGGACAGGCTAAGGGCTACACCTTC
CSAWEGQAKGYTF
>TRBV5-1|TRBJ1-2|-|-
TGCGCCAGCAGCCGGATCTCAACCGACAGGATCTATGGCTACACCTTC
CASSRISTDRIYGYTF
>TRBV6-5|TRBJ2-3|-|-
TGTGCCAGCAGTTACTCGGGCGTAAGCACAGATACGCAGTATTTT
CASSYSGVSTDTQYF
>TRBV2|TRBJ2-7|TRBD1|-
TGTGCCAGCAGCGTGGGACAGGGGGCCGGCTACGAGCAGTACTTC
CASSVGQGAGYEQYF
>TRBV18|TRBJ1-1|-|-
TGTGCCAGCTCACCACTTTCCAATCAACAAGGACTTAGCAGCGAAGCTTTCTTT
CASSPLSNQQGLSSEAFF
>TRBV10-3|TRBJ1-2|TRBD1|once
TGTGCCATCAGTGATGGGTCCAGGGGGCTCTCCTTAGCTTATGGCTACACCTTC
CAISDGSRGLSLAYGYTF
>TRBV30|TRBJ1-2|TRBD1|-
TGTGCCTGGAGTGTCAGGACAGGGGGTGGCTACACCTTC
CAWSVRTGGGYTF
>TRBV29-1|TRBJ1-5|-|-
TGCAGCGTTGGGACAGAGTATAGCAATCAGCCCCAGCATTTT
CSVGTEYSNQPQHF
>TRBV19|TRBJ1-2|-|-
TGTGCCAGTAGTATTACGGACAGAAATTTGACCTTC
CASSITDRNLTF
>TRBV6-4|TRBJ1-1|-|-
TGTGCCAGCAGTGAACGGGTCCCCTATTTGAACACTGAAGCTTTCTTT
CASSERVPYLNTEAFF
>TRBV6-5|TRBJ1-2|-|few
TGTGCCAGCAGTTACTCTGAGGGATCTAACTATGGCTACACCTTC
CASSYSEGSNYGYTF
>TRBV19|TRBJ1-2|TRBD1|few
TGTGCCAGTAGCGAGGACAGGGAGGCTCTCCATGGCTACACCTTC
CASSEDREALHGYTF
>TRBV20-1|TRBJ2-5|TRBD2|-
TGCAGTGCTAGTAAGTCAGCGGGAGGCCATCGAGAGACCCAGTACTTC
CSASKSAGGHRETQYF
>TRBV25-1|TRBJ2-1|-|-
TGTGCCAGCAGTGGATCAGGATTTTCCTACAATGAGCAGTTCTTC
CASSGSGFSYNEQFF
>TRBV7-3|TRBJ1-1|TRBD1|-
TGTGCCAGCAGCTTCACAGGGGGCCCGAACACTGAAGCTTTCTTT
CASSFTGGPNTEAFF
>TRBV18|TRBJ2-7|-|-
TGTGCCAGCTCACCGGCTAATACAGGCCCATCTTCCTACGAGCAGTACTTC
CASSPANTGPSSYEQYF
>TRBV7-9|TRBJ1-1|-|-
TGTGCCAGCAGCTTAATGGGACAAGTGCGGGCTTTCTTT
CASSLMGQVRAFF
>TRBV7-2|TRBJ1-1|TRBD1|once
TGTGCCAGCAGCTTAACCGTGACAGGGGGCGCTTTCTTT
CASSLTVTGGAFF
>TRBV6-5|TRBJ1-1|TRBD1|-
TGTGCCAGCAGGTTAGGGGGCGTCATGAACACTGAAGCTTTCTTT
CASRLGGVMNTEAFF
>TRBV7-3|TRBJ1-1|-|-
TGTGCCAGCAGCCCGAAACGGGGGGGTAAGGCTTTCTTT
CASSPKRGGKAFF
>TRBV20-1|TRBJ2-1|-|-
TGCAGTGCTAGTGACGGGGGGCGCAATTCAGATGAGCAGTTCTTC
CSASDGGRNSDEQFF
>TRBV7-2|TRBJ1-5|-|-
TGTGCCAGCAGCTCCAAGACAGAGAATCAGCCCCAGCATTTT
CASSSKTENQPQHF
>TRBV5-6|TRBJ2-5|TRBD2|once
TGTGCCAGCAGCTCTCCGGGACTAGAGCTGGAGACCCAGTACTTC
CASSSPGLELETQYF
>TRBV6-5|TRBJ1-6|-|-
TGTGCCAGCAGTATCGAGACAGCCAATTCACCCCTCCACTTT
CASSIETANSPLHF
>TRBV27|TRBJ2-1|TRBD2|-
TGTGCCAGCAGTTTTCTGACTAGCGGGGTCAATGAGCAGTTCTTC
CASSFLTSGVNEQFF
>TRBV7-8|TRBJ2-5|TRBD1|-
TGTGCCAGCAGATCGTACAGGGGTGAGACCCAGTACTTC
CASRSYRGETQYF
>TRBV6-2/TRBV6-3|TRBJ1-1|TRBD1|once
TGTGCCAGCAGTTACGGGACTCCGACAGGGGGGATTCGGCGAGCTTTCTTT
CASSYGTPTGGIRRAFF
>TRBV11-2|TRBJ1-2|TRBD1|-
TGTGCCAGCAGCTTAGTCGGGACAGGGCTTATTGGCTACACCTTC
CASSLVGTGLIGYTF